This TCR beta chain stems from a study of type 1 regulatory T cells. The overall study: An in vitro protocol generated T-allo10, a Tr1-enriched, alloantigen-specific CD4 T cell product.

This clonotype came up many times. Its target is not known. MiXCR, run by TCRdb on the reads, gives a single entry per CDR3 protein. The sample holds 15,000 or so distinct CDR3 sequences; approximately 13% are singletons and the top ten take 15% to 17%. Germline CDR1 is SGDLS and CDR2 is YYNGEE. The CDR3 contains 17 residues. V was clipped by 4 bases and J by 1 base, with 20 bases between them. The genes are TRBV9 and TRBJ2-5; possibly TRBD2 for D (6 bases). Material for sequencing was cultured T cells, either the whole culture or a sorted T cell fraction (not recorded which). The TCR was taken from a human donor in good health. The CDR3 region is CASSQGAASDFQETQYF. CDR3 nucleotide sequence: TGTGCCAGCAGCCAAGGGGCGGCTAGCGACTTCCAAGAGACCCAGTACTTC. Full variable domain (outside the CDR3, taken from reference TRBV9 and TRBJ2-5): DSGVTQTPKHLITATGQRVTLRCSPRSGDLSVYWYQQSLDQGLQFLIQYYNGEERAKGNILERFSAQQFPDLHSELNLSSLELGDSALYFCASSQGAASDFQETQYFGPGTRLLVL.